The clone carrying this T cell receptor beta chain is labeled medium-sized. Its antigen is as yet unknown. The sample is drawn from a study of type 1 regulatory T cells. The wider study: An in vitro protocol generated T-allo10, a Tr1-enriched, alloantigen-specific CD4 T cell product. Study-level points and caveats: Tr1 cells had a more restricted TCR repertoire than non-Tr1 cells.

MiXCR was run by TCRdb on the reads, yielding one entry per CDR3 protein. The sample includes more than 60,000 distinct CDR3 sequences, less than 70% of them seen just once. This clonotype was obtained from a human donor in good health. Sequenced material: cultured non-Tr1 T cells, either the whole culture or a sorted T cell fraction (not recorded which).

CDR3 DNA: TGTGCCAGCAGCGCGGTAAAAGAGACCCAGTACTTC. Protein sequence: CASSAVKETQYF. This rearrangement joins TRBV7-9 to TRBJ2-5, with unresolved D. Trimming took 5 bases from V and 3 from J, leaving 7 bases between them. Germline CDR1 reads SEHNR; CDR2 reads FQNEAQ (reference sequence). CDR3 length: 12 amino acids. Variable domain in full (rest from reference TRBV7-9 and TRBJ2-5): DTGVSQNPRHKITKRGQNVTFRCDPISEHNRLYWYRQTLGQGPEFLTYFQNEAQLEKSRLLSDRFSAERPKGSFSTLEIQRTEQGDSAMYLCASSAVKETQYFGPGTRLLVL.